This T cell receptor beta chain was retrieved from a study of OX40 agonist ivuxolimab in advanced cancers. Study-wide background: Hepatocellular carcinoma, melanoma, renal cell or head and neck cancer was diagnosed in the dose-escalation patients. Whole-study findings and limits: Certain nonresponders additionally had low normalized T-cell clonal expansion. The study found among the lowest clonal expansion in partial responders at 0.1-3.0 mg/kg.

The study sampled blood at baseline, cycle 4 day 1, and cycle 7 day 1. Points on this clone: Its target is not known. Additional DNA sequences in this sample encode the identical CDR3.

The data were produced by immunoSEQ multiplex PCR, yet TCRdb's version contains in-frame clones alone and is incomplete. The data show approximately 70,000 clones, around 86% seen once. Trimming stripped 3 bases from V and 6 bases from J, with 0 bases between. Germline CDR1 is SEHNR and CDR2 is FQNEAQ (reference sequence). This CDR3 region has 10 residues. The clonotype was recovered from an adult with an advanced solid tumor such as melanoma, head and neck, liver or kidney cancer. The chain is built from TRBV7-9 and TRBJ2-1; D is unclear. The material sequenced was CD4+ or CD8+ T cells sorted from blood, taken in a trial of the OX40 agonist ivuxolimab. CDR3 residues: CASSFNEQFF. The CDR3, as DNA: TGTGCCAGCAGCTTCAATGAGCAGTTCTTC.